The rows below give T cell receptor beta chains drawn from one sample of a study of blood T cell repertoires in COVID-19. Produced via immunoSEQ multiplex PCR; TCRdb's table is partial and in-frame only. The sample contains roughly 200,000 clones, 86% of which appear only once. Sequenced sample: peripheral blood. These receptors came from a woman aged 50 to 60 with COVID-19, enrolled during active disease. Each CDR3 is given with its conserved first and last residue. The order of the fields is V gene, clone size, CDR3 protein. Clone size, where shown, is once, few, many, or a class for clones that have expanded.

V: TRBV7-9
size: .
CDR3: CASSRTGDIQYF

V: TRBV6-1
size: .
CDR3: CASSDEQGFGNTEAFF

V: TRBV2
size: .
CDR3: CASKGSGSTDTQYF

V: TRBV15
size: once
CDR3: CATSRRGLTYNEQFF

V: TRBV12-3/TRBV12-4
size: few
CDR3: CASLWGGRNTIYF

V: TRBV19
size: .
CDR3: CASSTDRVNSPLHF

V: TRBV6-1
size: once
CDR3: CASSLIAGATGELFF

V: TRBV13
size: .
CDR3: CASSSHQGADYGYTF

V: TRBV10-3
size: .
CDR3: CAISEEGGGGGYTF

V: TRBV15
size: once
CDR3: CATSRRLDSYEQYF

V: TRBV6-5
size: .
CDR3: CASGDRGGTNEKLFF

V: TRBV5-6
size: .
CDR3: CASSLGQLRGETQYF

V: TRBV10-2
size: .
CDR3: CASSERGPGAFF

V: TRBV9
size: .
CDR3: CASSVGNGGATDTQYF

V: TRBV12-3/TRBV12-4
size: .
CDR3: CASSQGAYEQFF

V: TRBV2
size: .
CDR3: CASSEYSGGHEKLFF

V: TRBV12-3/TRBV12-4
size: .
CDR3: CASTQARGTEAFF

V: TRBV18
size: .
CDR3: CASSLERTGTPRGYTF

V: TRBV4-1
size: few
CDR3: CASSQDPGQGMRAFF

V: TRBV23-1
size: once
CDR3: CASSQLGQYNEQFF

V: TRBV4-3
size: .
CDR3: CASSDLVSGGFGEHEKLFF

V: TRBV30
size: .
CDR3: CAWSSGGGSNQPQHF

V: TRBV10-2
size: .
CDR3: CASSYGTGKMSYNSPLHF

V: TRBV5-4
size: .
CDR3: CASRFWGQSPLHF

V: TRBV6-5
size: .
CDR3: CASSQRTGNDQPQHF

V: TRBV4-2
size: .
CDR3: CASSPGGAGADTQYF

V: TRBV6-1
size: .
CDR3: CASSEIPGAYGYTF

V: TRBV2
size: .
CDR3: CASSAAGGNYGYTF

V: TRBV7-6
size: .
CDR3: CASSPGGGGGNEQFF

V: TRBV7-8
size: .
CDR3: CASSPGQGPFYGYTF

V: TRBV7-9
size: once
CDR3: CASRPTGFDYEQYF

V: TRBV28
size: many
CDR3: CASSLDSDSGNTIYF

V: TRBV25-1
size: .
CDR3: CASTPGTGSGYTF

V: TRBV10-3
size: .
CDR3: CAISETGDPTDTQYF

V: TRBV4-1
size: .
CDR3: CASSAGQGGSGNTIYF

V: TRBV24-1
size: .
CDR3: CATSDHRGDTEAFF

V: TRBV5-1
size: .
CDR3: CASSLKPGQGYTGELFF

V: TRBV29-1
size: .
CDR3: CSCDGGDTEAFF

V: TRBV16
size: few
CDR3: CASSQSSRTLFNYGYTF

V: TRBV6-5
size: few
CDR3: CASTTGIFSGNTIYF

V: TRBV4-3
size: .
CDR3: CASSQGTDRGLNTEAFF

V: TRBV4-1
size: .
CDR3: CASRQGTGSGNTIYF

V: TRBV5-1
size: .
CDR3: CASSTQYRGTNTEAFF

V: TRBV6-5
size: .
CDR3: CASSYGQIGGYTF

V: TRBV10-3
size: once
CDR3: CAIRNLAEAEAFF

V: TRBV7-6
size: .
CDR3: CASSYRDRGQDEQFF

V: TRBV2
size: once
CDR3: CASSKLNTGELFF

V: TRBV28
size: .
CDR3: CASSPNSGIFSNQPQHF

V: TRBV7-2
size: .
CDR3: CASSQARGTQYF

V: TRBV6-2/TRBV6-3
size: .
CDR3: CASSSGPSGGTFREQYF